A selection of T cell receptor beta chains follows, all from one sample in a study of T cell changes during pregnancy in multiple sclerosis. The method was immunoSEQ multiplex PCR; TCRdb's version includes in-frame clones alone and lacks a portion of them. Among about 93,000 clones listed, over 80% were seen once. Material: peripheral blood, obtained after pregnancy. The receptors shown here come from a female donor with multiple sclerosis, enrolled in a pregnancy study. Each CDR3 is given with its conserved first and last residue. A D gene is named only where the DNA matches it firmly. Some rows mark clone size as missing; the rest say once, few, many or name a class of expanded clone.

len | j_gene | v_gene | abundance | d_gene | CDR3aa | CDR3nt
18 | TRBJ1-1 | TRBV7-3 | . | TRBD1 | CASSLSRTGRRMNTEAFF | TGTGCCAGCAGCTTAAGTCGGACAGGTCGCCGTATGAACACTGAAGCTTTCTTT
13 | TRBJ1-5 | TRBV18 | once | . | CASSPLTDQPQHF | TGTGCCAGCTCACCACTGACAGATCAGCCCCAGCATTTT
13 | TRBJ1-2 | TRBV27 | few | . | CASRPLEVYGYTF | TGTGCCAGCAGGCCCTTGGAGGTCTATGGCTACACCTTC
14 | TRBJ1-6 | TRBV27 | . | . | CASSFNLVNSPLHF | TGTGCCAGCAGTTTTAACCTAGTAAATTCACCCCTCCACTTT
13 | TRBJ2-2 | TRBV6-5 | . | TRBD1 | CASSDRGSGELFF | TGTGCCAGCAGTGACAGGGGGTCCGGGGAGCTGTTTTTT
14 | TRBJ2-3 | TRBV30 | . | . | CAWSVSGYSDTQYF | TGTGCCTGGAGTGTATCGGGGTATTCGGATACGCAGTATTTT
13 | TRBJ1-3 | TRBV29-1 | . | . | CSVRVNSGNTIYF | TGCAGCGTTCGCGTCAACTCTGGAAACACCATATATTTT
15 | TRBJ1-5 | TRBV30 | . | . | CAWSVFGGTWQPQHF | TGTGCCTGGAGTGTCTTCGGGGGAACTTGGCAGCCCCAGCATTTT
15 | TRBJ1-1 | TRBV25-1 | . | . | CASSEGADMGTEAFF | TGTGCCAGCAGTGAGGGGGCGGATATGGGCACTGAAGCTTTCTTT
14 | TRBJ1-2 | TRBV19 | . | TRBD1 | CASMPRGGNYGYTF | TGTGCCAGTATGCCCAGAGGGGGCAACTATGGCTACACCTTC
13 | TRBJ1-2 | TRBV5-4 | few | TRBD1 | CASSLDRGHGYTF | TGTGCCAGCAGCTTGGACAGGGGACACGGCTACACCTTC
15 | TRBJ2-7 | TRBV11-2 | . | TRBD2 | CASRAGTSVTYEQYF | TGTGCCAGCAGAGCCGGGACTAGCGTAACCTACGAGCAGTACTTC
12 | TRBJ1-1 | TRBV13 | . | TRBD1 | CANGQGGTEAFF | TGTGCCAACGGACAGGGGGGGACTGAAGCTTTCTTT
13 | TRBJ1-1 | TRBV5-1 | . | . | CASSIIQNTEAFF | TGCGCCAGCAGCATTATACAGAACACTGAAGCTTTCTTT
14 | TRBJ2-3 | TRBV7-2 | few | TRBD2 | CASSYSGSGDTQYF | TGTGCCAGCAGCTATAGCGGGAGCGGAGATACGCAGTATTTT
17 | TRBJ1-5 | TRBV4-1 | . | . | CASSQDGSAVRDQPQHF | TGCGCCAGCAGCCAAGACGGGTCGGCAGTGCGGGATCAGCCCCAGCATTTT
16 | TRBJ2-2 | TRBV30 | few | TRBD1 | CAWSFLGTANTGELFF | TGTGCCTGGAGTTTCCTCGGGACAGCGAACACCGGGGAGCTGTTTTTT
15 | TRBJ1-2 | TRBV19 | . | . | CASSVRRTAPNGYTF | TGTGCCAGTAGTGTCCGAAGGACAGCTCCAAATGGCTACACCTTC
16 | TRBJ2-7 | TRBV4-1 | . | TRBD2 | CASSQDEREGSYEQYF | TGCGCCAGCAGCCAAGATGAGCGGGAGGGATCCTACGAGCAGTACTTC
13 | TRBJ1-1 | TRBV10-3 | . | TRBD1 | CAIMGGTGTEAFF | TGTGCCATCATGGGGGGGACAGGGACTGAAGCTTTCTTT
13 | TRBJ1-6 | TRBV9 | . | . | CASSPNQQGGLHF | TGTGCCAGCAGCCCTAACCAACAGGGCGGGCTCCACTTT
15 | TRBJ1-1 | TRBV6-1 | . | . | CASSPLGGRNTEAFF | TGTGCCAGCAGTCCCCTGGGGGGGAGGAACACTGAAGCTTTCTTT
16 | TRBJ1-3 | TRBV18 | . | . | CASSPYNADSGNTIYF | TGTGCCAGCTCACCATATAATGCAGATTCTGGAAACACCATATATTTT
14 | TRBJ1-1 | TRBV5-1 | . | . | CASSPGDGNTEAFF | TGCGCCAGCAGCCCAGGGGACGGGAACACTGAAGCTTTCTTT
16 | TRBJ2-1 | TRBV7-9 | . | TRBD1 | CASSLSTGGLHNEQFF | TGTGCCAGCAGCTTGTCCACAGGGGGCTTACACAATGAGCAGTTCTTC
15 | TRBJ2-1 | TRBV7-2 | . | . | CASSPLERVMNEQFF | TGTGCCAGCAGCCCTCTGGAGAGGGTTATGAATGAGCAGTTCTTC